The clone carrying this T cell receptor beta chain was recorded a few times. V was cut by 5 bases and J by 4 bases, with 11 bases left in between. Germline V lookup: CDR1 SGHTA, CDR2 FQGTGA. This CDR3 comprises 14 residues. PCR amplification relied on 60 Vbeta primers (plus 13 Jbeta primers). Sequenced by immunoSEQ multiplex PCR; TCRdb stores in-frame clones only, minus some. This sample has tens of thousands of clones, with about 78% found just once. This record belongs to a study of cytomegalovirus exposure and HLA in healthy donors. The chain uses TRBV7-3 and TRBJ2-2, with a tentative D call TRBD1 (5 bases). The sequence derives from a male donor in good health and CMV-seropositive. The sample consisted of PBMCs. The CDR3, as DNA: TGTGCCAGCAGCCCTGGGGCTTTCACCGGGGAGCTGTTTTTT. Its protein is CASSPGAFTGELFF.